The T cell receptor beta chain under discussion was sequenced for a study of OX40 agonist ivuxolimab in advanced cancers. Looking at the study overall: Ivuxolimab, which targeted the costimulatory receptor OX40 (CD134), was an agonistic, fully human IgG2 monoclonal antibody. A male proportion of roughly 80% and a mean age of 60 years, ranging from about 20 to 80, were recorded for the dose-escalation cohort. The point of sequencing TCRbeta in the periphery was to test whether ivuxolimab changed TCR sequence diversity and drove clonal T-cell expansion. Of the approximately 53 patients in dose escalation, about 20 had hepatocellular carcinoma, about 15 had melanoma, 9 had renal cell carcinoma and 9 had head and neck cancer. Intravenous ivuxolimab was administered to patients every 2 weeks at six dose levels: 0.01, 0.1, 0.3, 1.5, 3 and 10 mg/kg. The monotherapy dose-escalation portion (N ≈ 56 patients) of the phase I ivuxolimab trial is reported in the paper. Partial responses occurred in three dose-escalation patients: two with cutaneous melanoma and one with hepatocellular carcinoma. Patients were allowed to have had prior anti-PD-1, anti-PD-L1 or anti-CTLA-4 therapy, and 30% to 40% of the dose-escalation patients had been treated with checkpoint inhibitors.

V was cut back by 0 bases and J by 5 bases, leaving a gap of 7 bases between them. According to the germline V gene, CDR1 reads SGHVS and CDR2 reads FQNEAQ. Spanning cysteine to phenylalanine, the CDR3 consists of 14 amino acids. Only the CDR3 DNA stays, 42 bases, in frame from base 1. The trial excluded patients who had a history of autoimmune disease or who were on systemic immunosuppression. Peripheral blood for TCR sequencing was collected from all dose cohorts at baseline, on cycle 4 day 1, and on cycle 7 day 1. The samples were drawn from a first-in-human, open-label, multicenter phase I dose-escalation trial of ivuxolimab. The trial enrolled adults with locally advanced or metastatic head and neck squamous cell, hepatocellular, melanoma or renal cell carcinoma. Before TCR sequencing, CD4+ and CD8+ T cells were separately sorted from peripheral blood. Genomic DNA was isolated from the sorted cells so that the TCRbeta CDR3 region could be sequenced. The immunoSEQ Assay was used for sequencing of TCRbeta CDR3 regions. The clones in this table, taken by TCRdb from immuneACCESS, are in-frame only. Not every clone is retained; where verified, under half of the shortfall comes from an unresolved V gene, and the cause of the rest is unknown. Counted in this sample were about 45,000 clones; around nine tenths of them appeared once. The ten largest clones represent roughly 12% of the sample.

Regarding this clone: There is no known antigen for this receptor. Per-base quality was not reported, and no clone a single base away is much larger than it.

Summary of the overall study and its limitations: At doses of 0.1 to 3.0 mg/kg, clonal expansion of both CD4+ and CD8+ blood T cells was observed from baseline to week 6. On average, CD8+ T cells showed more expanded clones than CD4+ T cells after ivuxolimab. Which antigens the clonally expanded peripheral T cells were specific for was not determined. Low levels of normalized T-cell clonal expansion were also shown by some nonresponding patients. In the 0.1-3.0 mg/kg groups, partial responders had among the lowest normalized peripheral clonal expansion, particularly in CD8+ T cells.

The chain uses TRBV7-8 and TRBJ1-4, with the D gene uncertain. This receptor was taken from an adult with an advanced solid tumor such as melanoma, head and neck, liver or kidney cancer. The sample here was CD4+ or CD8+ T cells sorted from blood, taken in a trial of the OX40 agonist ivuxolimab. In nucleotides, the sequence is TGTGCCAGCAGCTTAGCGTCCCGAAATGAAAAACTGTTTTTT. Protein translation: CASSLASRNEKLFF.